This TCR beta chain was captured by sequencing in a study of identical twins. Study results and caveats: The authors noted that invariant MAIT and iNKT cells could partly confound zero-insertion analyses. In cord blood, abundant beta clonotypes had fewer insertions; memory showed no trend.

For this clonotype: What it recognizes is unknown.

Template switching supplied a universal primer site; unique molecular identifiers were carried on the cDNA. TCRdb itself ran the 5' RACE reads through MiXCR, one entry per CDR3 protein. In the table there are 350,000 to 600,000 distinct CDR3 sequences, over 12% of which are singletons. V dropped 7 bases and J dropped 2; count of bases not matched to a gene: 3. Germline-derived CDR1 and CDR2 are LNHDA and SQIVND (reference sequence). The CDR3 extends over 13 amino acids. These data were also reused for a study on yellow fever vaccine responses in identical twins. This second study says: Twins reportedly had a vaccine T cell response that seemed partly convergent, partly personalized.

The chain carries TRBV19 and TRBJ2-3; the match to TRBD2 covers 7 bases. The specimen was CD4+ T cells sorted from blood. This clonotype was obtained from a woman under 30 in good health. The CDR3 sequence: CASKRGPTDTQYF. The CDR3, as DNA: TGTGCCAGTAAGCGGGGCCCCACAGATACGCAGTATTTT. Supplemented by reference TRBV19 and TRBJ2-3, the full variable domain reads DGGITQSPKYLFRKEGQNVTLSCEQNLNHDAMYWYRQDPGQGLRLIYYSQIVNDFQKGDIAEGYSVSREKKESFPLTVTSAQKNPTAFYLCASKRGPTDTQYFGPGTRLTVL.